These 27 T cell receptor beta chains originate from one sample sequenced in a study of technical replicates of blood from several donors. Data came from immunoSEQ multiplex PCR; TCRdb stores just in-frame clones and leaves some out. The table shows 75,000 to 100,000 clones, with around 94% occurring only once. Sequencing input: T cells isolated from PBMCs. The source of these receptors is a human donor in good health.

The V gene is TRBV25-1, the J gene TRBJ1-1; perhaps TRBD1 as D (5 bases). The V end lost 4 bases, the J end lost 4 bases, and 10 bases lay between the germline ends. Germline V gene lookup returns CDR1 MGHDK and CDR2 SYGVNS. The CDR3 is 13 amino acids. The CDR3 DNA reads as TGTGCCAGCAGTGGGGACTTACGCACTGAAGCTTTCTTT. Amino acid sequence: CASSGDLRTEAFF.

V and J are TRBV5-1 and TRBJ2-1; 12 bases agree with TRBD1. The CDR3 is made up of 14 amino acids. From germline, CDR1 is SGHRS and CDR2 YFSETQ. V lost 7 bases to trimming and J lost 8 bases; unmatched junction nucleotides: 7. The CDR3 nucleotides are TGCGCCAGCCTGGGGACAGGGGGCCCGGATGAGCAGTTCTTC. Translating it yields CASLGTGGPDEQFF. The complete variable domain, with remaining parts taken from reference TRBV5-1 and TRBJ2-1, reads KAGVTQTPRYLIKTRGQQVTLSCSPISGHRSVSWYQQTPGQGLQFLFEYFSETQRNKGNFPGRFSGRQFSNSRSEMNVSTLELGDSALYLCASLGTGGPDEQFFGPGTRLTVL.

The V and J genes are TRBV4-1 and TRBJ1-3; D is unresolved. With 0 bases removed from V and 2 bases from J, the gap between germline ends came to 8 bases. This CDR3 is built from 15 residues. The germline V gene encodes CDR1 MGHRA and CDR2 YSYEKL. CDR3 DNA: TGCGCCAGCAGCCAAGATTTTACAGCTGGAAACACCATATATTTT. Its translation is CASSQDFTAGNTIYF.

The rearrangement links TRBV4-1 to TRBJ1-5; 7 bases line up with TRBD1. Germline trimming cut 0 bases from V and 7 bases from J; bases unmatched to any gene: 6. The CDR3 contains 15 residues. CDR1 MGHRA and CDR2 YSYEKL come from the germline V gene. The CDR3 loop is CASSQEEGGRQPQHF. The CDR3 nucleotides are TGCGCCAGCAGCCAAGAGGAAGGGGGCAGGCAGCCCCAGCATTTT.

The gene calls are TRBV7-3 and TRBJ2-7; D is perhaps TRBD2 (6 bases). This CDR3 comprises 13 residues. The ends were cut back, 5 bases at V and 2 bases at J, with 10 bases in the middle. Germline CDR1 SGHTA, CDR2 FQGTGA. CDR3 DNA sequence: TGTGCCAGCAGCGTCGGGGGAACCTACGAGCAGTACTTC. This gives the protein CASSVGGTYEQYF.

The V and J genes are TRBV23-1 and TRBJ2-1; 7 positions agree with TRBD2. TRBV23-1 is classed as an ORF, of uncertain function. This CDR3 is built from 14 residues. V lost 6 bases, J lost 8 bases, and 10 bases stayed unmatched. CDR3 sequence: CASRNGTTFYEQFF. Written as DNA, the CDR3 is TGCGCCAGCAGGAACGGGACTACTTTCTATGAGCAGTTCTTC.

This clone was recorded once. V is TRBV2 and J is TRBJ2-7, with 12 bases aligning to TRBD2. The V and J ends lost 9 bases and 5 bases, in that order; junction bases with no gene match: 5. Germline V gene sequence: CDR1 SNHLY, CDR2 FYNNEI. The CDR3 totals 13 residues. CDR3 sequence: CARGLAGNHEQYF. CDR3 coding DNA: TGTGCCAGAGGACTAGCGGGAAACCACGAGCAGTACTTC.

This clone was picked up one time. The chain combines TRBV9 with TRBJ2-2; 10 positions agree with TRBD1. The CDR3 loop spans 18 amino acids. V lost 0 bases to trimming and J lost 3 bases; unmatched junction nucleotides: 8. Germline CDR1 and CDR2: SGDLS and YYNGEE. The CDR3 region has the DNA TGTGCCAGCAGCGTAGCCTTCTCCGGGACAGGGGACACCGGGGAGCTGTTTTTT. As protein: CASSVAFSGTGDTGELFF.

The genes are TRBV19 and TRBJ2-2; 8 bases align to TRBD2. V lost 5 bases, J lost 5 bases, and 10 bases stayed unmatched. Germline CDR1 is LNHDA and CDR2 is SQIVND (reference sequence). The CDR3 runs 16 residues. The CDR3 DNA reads TGTGCCAGTAGTCGACGGGAGGGACTCGGGACCGGGGAGCTGTTTTTT. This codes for CASSRREGLGTGELFF.

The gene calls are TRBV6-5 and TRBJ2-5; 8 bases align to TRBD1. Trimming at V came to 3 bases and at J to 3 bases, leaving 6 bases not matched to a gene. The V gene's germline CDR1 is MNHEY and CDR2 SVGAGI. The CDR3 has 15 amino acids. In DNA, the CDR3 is TGTGCCAGCAGTTATCCCGGGACAGGAGAAGAGACCCAGTACTTC. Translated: CASSYPGTGEETQYF.

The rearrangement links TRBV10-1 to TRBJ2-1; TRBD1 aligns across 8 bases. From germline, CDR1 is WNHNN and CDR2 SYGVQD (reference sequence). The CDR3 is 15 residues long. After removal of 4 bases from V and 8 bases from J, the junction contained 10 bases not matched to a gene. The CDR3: CASSGGRQGNYEQFF. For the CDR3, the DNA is TGCGCCAGCAGTGGGGGACGACAGGGGAACTATGAGCAGTTCTTC.

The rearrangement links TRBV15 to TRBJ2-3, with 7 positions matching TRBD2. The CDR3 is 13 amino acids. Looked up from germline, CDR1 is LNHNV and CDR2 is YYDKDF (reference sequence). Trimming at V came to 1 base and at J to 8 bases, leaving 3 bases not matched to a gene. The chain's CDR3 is CATSRVGGSTQYF. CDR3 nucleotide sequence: TGTGCCACCAGCAGAGTGGGGGGGAGTACGCAGTATTTT.

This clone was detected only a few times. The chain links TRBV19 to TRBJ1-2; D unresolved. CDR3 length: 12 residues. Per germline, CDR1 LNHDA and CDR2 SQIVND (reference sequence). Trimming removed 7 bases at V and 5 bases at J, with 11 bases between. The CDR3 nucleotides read TGTGCCAGTACCCCGGGTTCATATGGCTACACCTTC. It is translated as CASTPGSYGYTF.

The CDR3 loop is CASSLPGSLDIFLSGANVLTF. For the CDR3, the DNA is TGTGCCAGCAGTCTTCCGGGATCCTTGGATATTTTTCTCTCTGGGGCCAACGTCCTGACTTTC. The rearrangement joins TRBV28 to TRBJ2-6, with D possibly TRBD2 on 5 matching bases. The CDR3 length is 21 residues. Trimming pared 5 bases from V and 0 bases from J, leaving 26 bases between. The germline V gene has CDR1 MDHEN and CDR2 SYDVKM.

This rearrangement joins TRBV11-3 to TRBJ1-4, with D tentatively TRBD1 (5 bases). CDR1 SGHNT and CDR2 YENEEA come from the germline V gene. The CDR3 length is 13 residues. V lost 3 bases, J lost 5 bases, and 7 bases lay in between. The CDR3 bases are TGTGCCAGCAGCTTGGAGGGGAATGAAAAACTGTTTTTT. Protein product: CASSLEGNEKLFF.

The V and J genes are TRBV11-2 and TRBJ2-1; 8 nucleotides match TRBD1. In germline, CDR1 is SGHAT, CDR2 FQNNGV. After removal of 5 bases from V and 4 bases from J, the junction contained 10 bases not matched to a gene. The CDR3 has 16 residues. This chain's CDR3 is CASSQGQGTAYNEQFF. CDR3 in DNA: TGTGCCAGCAGCCAAGGACAGGGAACGGCTTACAATGAGCAGTTCTTC.

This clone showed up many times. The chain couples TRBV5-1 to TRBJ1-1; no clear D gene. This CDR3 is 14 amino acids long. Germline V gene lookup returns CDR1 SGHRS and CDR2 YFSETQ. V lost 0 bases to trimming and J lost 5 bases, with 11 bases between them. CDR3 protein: CASSLEAAETEAFF. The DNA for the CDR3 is TGCGCCAGCAGCTTGGAAGCCGCTGAGACTGAAGCTTTCTTT.

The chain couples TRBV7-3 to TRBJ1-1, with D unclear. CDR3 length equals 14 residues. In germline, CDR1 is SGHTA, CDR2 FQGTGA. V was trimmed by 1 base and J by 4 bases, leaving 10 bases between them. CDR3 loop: CASSLISGSTEAFF. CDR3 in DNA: TGTGCCAGCAGCTTAATAAGCGGTAGCACTGAAGCTTTCTTT.

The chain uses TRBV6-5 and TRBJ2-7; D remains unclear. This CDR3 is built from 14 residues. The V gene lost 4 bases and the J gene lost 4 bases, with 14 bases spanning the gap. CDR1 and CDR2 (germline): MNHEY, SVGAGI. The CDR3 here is CASSLTVTLYEQYF. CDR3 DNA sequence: TGTGCCAGCAGTTTAACCGTCACTCTATACGAGCAGTACTTC.

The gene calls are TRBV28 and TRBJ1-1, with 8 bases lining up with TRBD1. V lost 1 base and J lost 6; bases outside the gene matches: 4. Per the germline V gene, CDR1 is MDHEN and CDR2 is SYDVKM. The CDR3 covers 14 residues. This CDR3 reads CASSLSRGLAEAFF. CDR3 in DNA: TGTGCCAGCAGTTTATCCAGGGGGCTGGCTGAAGCTTTCTTT.

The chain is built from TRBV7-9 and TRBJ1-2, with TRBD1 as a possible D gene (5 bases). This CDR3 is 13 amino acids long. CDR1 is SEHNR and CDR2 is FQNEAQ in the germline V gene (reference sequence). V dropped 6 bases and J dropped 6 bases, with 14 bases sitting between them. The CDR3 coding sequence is TGTGCCAGCAGTCTGGGAGGGACTCATGGCTACACCTTC. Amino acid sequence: CASSLGGTHGYTF. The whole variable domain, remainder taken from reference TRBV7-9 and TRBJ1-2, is DTGVSQNPRHKITKRGQNVTFRCDPISEHNRLYWYRQTLGQGPEFLTYFQNEAQLEKSRLLSDRFSAERPKGSFSTLEIQRTEQGDSAMYLCASSLGGTHGYTFGSGTRLTVV.

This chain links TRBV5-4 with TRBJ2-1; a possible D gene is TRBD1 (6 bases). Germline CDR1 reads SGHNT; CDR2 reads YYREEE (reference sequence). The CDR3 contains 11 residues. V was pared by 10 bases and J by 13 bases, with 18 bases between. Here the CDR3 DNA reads TGTGCCGTTTTCTTAGCAGGGGATCAGTTCTTC. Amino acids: CAVFLAGDQFF.

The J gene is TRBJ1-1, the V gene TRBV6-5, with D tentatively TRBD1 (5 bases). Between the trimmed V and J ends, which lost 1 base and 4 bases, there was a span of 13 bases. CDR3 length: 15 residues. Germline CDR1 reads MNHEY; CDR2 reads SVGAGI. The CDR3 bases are TGTGCCAGCAGTTACTTAGCCGGCGGGACCACTGAAGCTTTCTTT. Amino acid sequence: CASSYLAGGTTEAFF.

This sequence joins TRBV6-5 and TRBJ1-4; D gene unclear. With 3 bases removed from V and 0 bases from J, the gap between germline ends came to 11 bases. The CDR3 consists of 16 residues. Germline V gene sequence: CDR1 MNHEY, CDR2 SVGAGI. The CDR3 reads CASSYTASATNEKLFF. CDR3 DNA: TGTGCCAGCAGTTATACAGCTTCTGCAACTAATGAAAAACTGTTTTTT.

The CDR3 spells CASSTGQEEAFF. In DNA, the CDR3 is TGTGCCAGCAGCACCGGACAGGAAGAAGCTTTCTTT. V is TRBV11-3 and J is TRBJ1-1, with 7 bases identical to TRBD1. The CDR3 is 12 residues long. J gave up 8 bases and V 5 bases, and 5 bases lay outside the gene matches. From germline, CDR1 is SGHNT and CDR2 YENEEA.

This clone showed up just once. The CDR3 sequence: CASSVGLPSASYEQYF. CDR3 in DNA: TGTGCCAGCAGCGTAGGACTCCCCAGCGCGTCCTACGAGCAGTACTTC. This rearrangement joins TRBV9 to TRBJ2-7; D remains ambiguous. CDR1 and CDR2 (germline): SGDLS, YYNGEE. V lost 0 bases, J lost 1 base, and 14 bases lay in between. The CDR3 is 16 residues long.

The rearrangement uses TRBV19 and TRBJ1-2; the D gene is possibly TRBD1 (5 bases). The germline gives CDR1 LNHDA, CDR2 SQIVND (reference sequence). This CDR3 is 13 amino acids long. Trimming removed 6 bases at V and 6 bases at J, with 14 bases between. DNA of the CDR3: TGTGCCAGTAGGACAGTGCAAAGGGATGGCTACACCTTC. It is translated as CASRTVQRDGYTF.